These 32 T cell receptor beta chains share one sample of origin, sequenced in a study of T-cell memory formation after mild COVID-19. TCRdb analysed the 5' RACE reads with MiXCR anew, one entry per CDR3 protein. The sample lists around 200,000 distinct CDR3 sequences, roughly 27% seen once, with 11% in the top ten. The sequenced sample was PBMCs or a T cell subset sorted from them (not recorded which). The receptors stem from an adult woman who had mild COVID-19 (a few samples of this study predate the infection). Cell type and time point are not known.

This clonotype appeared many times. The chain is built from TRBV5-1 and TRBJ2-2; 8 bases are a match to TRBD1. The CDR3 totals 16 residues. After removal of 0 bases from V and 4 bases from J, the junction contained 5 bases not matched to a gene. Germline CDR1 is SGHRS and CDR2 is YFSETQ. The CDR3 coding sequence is TGCGCCAGCAGCTTGGGCCAGGGGGCCAGCACCGGGGAGCTGTTTTTT. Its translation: CASSLGQGASTGELFF.

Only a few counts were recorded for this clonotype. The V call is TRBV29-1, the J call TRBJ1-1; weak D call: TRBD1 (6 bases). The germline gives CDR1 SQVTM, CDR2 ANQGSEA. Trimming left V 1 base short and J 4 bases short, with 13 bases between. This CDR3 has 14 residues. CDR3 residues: CSVEGPLRGTEAFF. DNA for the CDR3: TGCAGCGTTGAAGGACCTCTCAGGGGCACTGAAGCTTTCTTT.

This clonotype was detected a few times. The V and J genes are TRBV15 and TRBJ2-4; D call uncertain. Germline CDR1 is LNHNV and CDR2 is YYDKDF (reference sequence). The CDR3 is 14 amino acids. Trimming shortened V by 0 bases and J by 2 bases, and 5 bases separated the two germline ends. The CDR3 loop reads CATSRDRTKNIQYF. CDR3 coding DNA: TGTGCCACCAGCAGAGATAGGACCAAAAACATTCAGTACTTC.

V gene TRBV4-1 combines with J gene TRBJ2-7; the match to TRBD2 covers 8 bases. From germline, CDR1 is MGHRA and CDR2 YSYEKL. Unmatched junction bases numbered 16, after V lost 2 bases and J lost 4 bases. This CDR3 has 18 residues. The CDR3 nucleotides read TGCGCCAGCAGCCAACCTAGTCTAAAAGCGGGGGTGAGATACGAGCAGTACTTC. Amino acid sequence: CASSQPSLKAGVRYEQYF.

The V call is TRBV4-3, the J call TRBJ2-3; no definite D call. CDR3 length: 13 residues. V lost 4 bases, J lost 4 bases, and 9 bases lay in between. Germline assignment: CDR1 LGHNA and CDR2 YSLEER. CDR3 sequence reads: CASSPSRSDTQYF. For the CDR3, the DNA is TGCGCCAGCAGCCCATCCCGGTCAGATACGCAGTATTTT.

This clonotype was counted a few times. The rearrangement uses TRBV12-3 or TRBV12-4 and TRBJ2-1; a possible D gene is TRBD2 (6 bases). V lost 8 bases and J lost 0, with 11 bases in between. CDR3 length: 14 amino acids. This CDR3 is CASARGSSYNEQFF. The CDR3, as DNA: TGTGCCAGCGCGCGGGGCAGCTCCTACAATGAGCAGTTCTTC.

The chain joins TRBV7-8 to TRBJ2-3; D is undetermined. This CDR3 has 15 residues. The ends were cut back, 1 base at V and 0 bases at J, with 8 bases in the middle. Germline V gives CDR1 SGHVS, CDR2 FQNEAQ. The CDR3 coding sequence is TGTGCCAGCAGCTTAGGAGAGTGGAGCACAGATACGCAGTATTTT. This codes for CASSLGEWSTDTQYF. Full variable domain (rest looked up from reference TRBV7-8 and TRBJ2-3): GAGVSQSPRYKVAKRGQDVALRCDPISGHVSLFWYQQALGQGPEFLTYFQNEAQLDKSGLPSDRFFAERPEGSVSTLKIQRTQQEDSAVYLCASSLGEWSTDTQYFGPGTRLTVL.

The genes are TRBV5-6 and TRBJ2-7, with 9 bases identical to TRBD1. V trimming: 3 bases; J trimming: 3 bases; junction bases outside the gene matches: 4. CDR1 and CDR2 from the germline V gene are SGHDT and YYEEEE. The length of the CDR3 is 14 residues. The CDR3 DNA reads TGTGCCAGCAGCTCGGGACAGGGTCTCTACGAGCAGTACTTC. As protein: CASSSGQGLYEQYF.

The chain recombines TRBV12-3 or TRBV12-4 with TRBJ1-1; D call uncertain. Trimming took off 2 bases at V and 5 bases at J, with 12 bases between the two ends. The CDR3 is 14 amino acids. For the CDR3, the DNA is TGTGCCAGCAGTTTAATACAGTCTAGGACTGAAGCTTTCTTT. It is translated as CASSLIQSRTEAFF.

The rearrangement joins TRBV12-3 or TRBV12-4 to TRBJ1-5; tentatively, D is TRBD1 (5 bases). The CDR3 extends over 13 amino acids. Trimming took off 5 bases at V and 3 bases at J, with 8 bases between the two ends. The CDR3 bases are TGTGCCAGCAGTACAGGACCCAATCAGCCCCAGCATTTT. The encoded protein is CASSTGPNQPQHF.

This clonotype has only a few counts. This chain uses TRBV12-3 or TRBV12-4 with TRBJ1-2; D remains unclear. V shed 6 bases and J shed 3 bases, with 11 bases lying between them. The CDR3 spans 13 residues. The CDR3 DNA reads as TGTGCCAGCAGGGTCGGGCGGGACTATGGCTACACCTTC. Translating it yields CASRVGRDYGYTF.

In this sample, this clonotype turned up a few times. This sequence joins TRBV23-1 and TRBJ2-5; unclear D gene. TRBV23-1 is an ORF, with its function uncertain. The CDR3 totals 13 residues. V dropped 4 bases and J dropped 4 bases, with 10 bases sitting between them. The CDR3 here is CASSPLEVETQYF. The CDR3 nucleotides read TGCGCCAGCAGTCCCCTTGAGGTAGAGACCCAGTACTTC.

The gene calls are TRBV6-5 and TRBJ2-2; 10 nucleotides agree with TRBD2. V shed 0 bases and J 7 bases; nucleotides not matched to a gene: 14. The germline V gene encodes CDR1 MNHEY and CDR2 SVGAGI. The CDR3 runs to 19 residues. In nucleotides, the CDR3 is TGTGCCAGCAGTTACTCGTATCCAGCGGGAGGGCCGTCGGGCGGGGAGCTGTTTTTT. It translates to CASSYSYPAGGPSGGELFF.

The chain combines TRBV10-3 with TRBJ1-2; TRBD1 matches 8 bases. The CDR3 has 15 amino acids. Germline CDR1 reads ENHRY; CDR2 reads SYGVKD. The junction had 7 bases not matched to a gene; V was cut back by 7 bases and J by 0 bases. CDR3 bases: TGTGCCATCACCCCAGGGGGCCGAGCTAACTATGGCTACACCTTC. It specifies CAITPGGRANYGYTF.

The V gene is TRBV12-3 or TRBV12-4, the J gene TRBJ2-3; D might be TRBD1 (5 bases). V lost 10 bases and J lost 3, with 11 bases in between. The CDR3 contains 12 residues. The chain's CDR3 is CATKPGTDTQYF. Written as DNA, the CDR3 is TGTGCCACCAAACCAGGGACAGATACGCAGTATTTT.

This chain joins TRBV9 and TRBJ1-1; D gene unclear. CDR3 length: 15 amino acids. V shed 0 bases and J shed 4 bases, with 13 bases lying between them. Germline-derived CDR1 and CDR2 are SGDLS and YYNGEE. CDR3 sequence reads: CASSVASVSSTEAFF. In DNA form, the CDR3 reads TGTGCCAGCAGCGTAGCCAGCGTCTCGAGCACTGAAGCTTTCTTT.

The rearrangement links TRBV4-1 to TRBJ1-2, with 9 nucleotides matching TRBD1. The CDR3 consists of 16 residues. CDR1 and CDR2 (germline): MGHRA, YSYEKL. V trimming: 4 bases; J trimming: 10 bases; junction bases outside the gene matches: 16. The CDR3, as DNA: TGCGCCAGCAGCCTGTCGGGCCACCGGGACAGGGAGGACTACACCTTC. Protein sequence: CASSLSGHRDREDYTF.

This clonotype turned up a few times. DNA for the CDR3: TGTGCCAGCAGCGTATGGCAGGGTCGAGATACGCAGTATTTT. The encoded protein is CASSVWQGRDTQYF. The chain has TRBV9 and TRBJ2-3; weak D call: TRBD1 (5 bases). Germline V gene data show CDR1 as SGDLS and CDR2 as YYNGEE. V was pared by 1 base and J by 5 bases, with 11 bases between. This CDR3 spans 14 amino acids.

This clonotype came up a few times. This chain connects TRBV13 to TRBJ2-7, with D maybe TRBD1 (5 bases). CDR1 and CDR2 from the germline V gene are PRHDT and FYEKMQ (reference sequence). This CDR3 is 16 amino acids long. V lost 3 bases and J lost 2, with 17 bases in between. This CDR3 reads CASSLLRSRAPYEQYF. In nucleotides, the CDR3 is TGTGCCAGCAGCTTGCTACGGTCCAGGGCTCCCTACGAGCAGTACTTC.

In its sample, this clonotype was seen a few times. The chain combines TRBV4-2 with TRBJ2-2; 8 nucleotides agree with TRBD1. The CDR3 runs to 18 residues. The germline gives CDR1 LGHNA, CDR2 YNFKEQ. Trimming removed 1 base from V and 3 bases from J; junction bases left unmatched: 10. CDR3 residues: CASSQAIYRTGYTGELFF. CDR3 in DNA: TGTGCCAGCAGCCAAGCCATCTATCGGACAGGGTACACCGGGGAGCTGTTTTTT.

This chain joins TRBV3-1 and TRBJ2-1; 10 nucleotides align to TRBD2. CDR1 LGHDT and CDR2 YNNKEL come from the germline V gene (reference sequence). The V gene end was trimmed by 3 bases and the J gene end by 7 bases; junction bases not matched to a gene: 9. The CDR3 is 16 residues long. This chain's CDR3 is CASSHILLAGPNEQFF. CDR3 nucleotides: TGTGCCAGCAGCCACATTTTACTAGCGGGGCCTAATGAGCAGTTCTTC.

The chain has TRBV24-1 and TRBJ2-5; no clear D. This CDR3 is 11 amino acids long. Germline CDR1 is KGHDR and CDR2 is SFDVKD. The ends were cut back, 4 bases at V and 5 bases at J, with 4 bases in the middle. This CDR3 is CATSEGETQYF. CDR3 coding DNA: TGTGCCACCAGTGAGGGGGAGACCCAGTACTTC.

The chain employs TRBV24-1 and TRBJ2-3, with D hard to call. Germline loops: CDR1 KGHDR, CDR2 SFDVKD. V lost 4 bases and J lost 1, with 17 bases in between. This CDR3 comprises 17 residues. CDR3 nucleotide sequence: TGTGCCACCAGTGACCCCGGACCCATCACGGGCACAGATACGCAGTATTTT. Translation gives CATSDPGPITGTDTQYF.

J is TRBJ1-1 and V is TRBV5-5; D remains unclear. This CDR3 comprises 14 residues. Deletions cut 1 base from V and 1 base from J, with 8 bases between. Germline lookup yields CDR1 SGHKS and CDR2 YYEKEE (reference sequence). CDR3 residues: CASSLRAPNTEAFF. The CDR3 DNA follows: TGTGCCAGCAGCTTGCGGGCCCCGAACACTGAAGCTTTCTTT.

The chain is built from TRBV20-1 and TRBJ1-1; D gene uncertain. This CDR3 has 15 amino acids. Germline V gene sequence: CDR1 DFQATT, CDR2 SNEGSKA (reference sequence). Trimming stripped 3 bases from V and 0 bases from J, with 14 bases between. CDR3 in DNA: TGCAGTGCTAGGCCCGTTGTGGACCTGAACACTGAAGCTTTCTTT. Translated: CSARPVVDLNTEAFF.

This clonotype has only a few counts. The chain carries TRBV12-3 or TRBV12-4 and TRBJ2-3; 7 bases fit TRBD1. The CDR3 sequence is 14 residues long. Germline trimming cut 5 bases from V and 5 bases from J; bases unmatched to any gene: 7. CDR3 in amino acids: CASSPDRVKDTQYF. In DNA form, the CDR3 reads TGTGCCAGCAGTCCAGACAGGGTCAAAGATACGCAGTATTTT.

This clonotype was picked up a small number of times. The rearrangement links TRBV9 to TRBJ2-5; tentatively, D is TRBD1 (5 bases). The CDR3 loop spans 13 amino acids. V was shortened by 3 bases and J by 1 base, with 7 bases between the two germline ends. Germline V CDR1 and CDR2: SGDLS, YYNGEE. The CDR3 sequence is CASSAQGQETQYF. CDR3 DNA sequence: TGTGCCAGCAGCGCCCAGGGCCAAGAGACCCAGTACTTC.

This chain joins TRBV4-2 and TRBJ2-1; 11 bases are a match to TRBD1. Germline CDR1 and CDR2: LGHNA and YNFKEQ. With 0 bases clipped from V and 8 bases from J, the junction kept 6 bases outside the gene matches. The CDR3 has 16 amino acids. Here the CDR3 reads CASSQDVGTGGHEQFF. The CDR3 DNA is TGTGCCAGCAGCCAAGATGTAGGGACAGGGGGGCATGAGCAGTTCTTC.

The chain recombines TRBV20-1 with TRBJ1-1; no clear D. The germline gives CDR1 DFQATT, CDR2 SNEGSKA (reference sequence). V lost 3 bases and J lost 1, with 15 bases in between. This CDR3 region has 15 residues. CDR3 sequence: CSASRSGRKNTEAFF. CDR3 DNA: TGCAGTGCTAGTCGGTCAGGCCGAAAGAACACTGAAGCTTTCTTT.

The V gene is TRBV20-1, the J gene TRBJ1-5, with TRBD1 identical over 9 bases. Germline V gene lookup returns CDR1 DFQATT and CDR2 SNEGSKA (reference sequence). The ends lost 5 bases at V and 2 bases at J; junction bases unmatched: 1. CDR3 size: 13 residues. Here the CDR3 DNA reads TGCAGTGCTTGGACAGGGGGCAATCAGCCCCAGCATTTT. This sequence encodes CSAWTGGNQPQHF.

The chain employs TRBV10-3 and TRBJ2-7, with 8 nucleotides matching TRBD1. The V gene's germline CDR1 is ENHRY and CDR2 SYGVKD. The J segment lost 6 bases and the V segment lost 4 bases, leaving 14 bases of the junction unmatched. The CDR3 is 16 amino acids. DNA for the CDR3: TGTGCCATCAGTGGGGTGGGCAGGGGGCTGGGTGGCGAGCAGTACTTC. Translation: CAISGVGRGLGGEQYF.

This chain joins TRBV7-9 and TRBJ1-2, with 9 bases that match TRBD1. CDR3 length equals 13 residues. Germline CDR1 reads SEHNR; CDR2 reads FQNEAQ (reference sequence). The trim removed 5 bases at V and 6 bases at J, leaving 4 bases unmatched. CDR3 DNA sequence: TGTGCCAGCAGCGGGGACAGGGTGCATGGCTACACCTTC. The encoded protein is CASSGDRVHGYTF.